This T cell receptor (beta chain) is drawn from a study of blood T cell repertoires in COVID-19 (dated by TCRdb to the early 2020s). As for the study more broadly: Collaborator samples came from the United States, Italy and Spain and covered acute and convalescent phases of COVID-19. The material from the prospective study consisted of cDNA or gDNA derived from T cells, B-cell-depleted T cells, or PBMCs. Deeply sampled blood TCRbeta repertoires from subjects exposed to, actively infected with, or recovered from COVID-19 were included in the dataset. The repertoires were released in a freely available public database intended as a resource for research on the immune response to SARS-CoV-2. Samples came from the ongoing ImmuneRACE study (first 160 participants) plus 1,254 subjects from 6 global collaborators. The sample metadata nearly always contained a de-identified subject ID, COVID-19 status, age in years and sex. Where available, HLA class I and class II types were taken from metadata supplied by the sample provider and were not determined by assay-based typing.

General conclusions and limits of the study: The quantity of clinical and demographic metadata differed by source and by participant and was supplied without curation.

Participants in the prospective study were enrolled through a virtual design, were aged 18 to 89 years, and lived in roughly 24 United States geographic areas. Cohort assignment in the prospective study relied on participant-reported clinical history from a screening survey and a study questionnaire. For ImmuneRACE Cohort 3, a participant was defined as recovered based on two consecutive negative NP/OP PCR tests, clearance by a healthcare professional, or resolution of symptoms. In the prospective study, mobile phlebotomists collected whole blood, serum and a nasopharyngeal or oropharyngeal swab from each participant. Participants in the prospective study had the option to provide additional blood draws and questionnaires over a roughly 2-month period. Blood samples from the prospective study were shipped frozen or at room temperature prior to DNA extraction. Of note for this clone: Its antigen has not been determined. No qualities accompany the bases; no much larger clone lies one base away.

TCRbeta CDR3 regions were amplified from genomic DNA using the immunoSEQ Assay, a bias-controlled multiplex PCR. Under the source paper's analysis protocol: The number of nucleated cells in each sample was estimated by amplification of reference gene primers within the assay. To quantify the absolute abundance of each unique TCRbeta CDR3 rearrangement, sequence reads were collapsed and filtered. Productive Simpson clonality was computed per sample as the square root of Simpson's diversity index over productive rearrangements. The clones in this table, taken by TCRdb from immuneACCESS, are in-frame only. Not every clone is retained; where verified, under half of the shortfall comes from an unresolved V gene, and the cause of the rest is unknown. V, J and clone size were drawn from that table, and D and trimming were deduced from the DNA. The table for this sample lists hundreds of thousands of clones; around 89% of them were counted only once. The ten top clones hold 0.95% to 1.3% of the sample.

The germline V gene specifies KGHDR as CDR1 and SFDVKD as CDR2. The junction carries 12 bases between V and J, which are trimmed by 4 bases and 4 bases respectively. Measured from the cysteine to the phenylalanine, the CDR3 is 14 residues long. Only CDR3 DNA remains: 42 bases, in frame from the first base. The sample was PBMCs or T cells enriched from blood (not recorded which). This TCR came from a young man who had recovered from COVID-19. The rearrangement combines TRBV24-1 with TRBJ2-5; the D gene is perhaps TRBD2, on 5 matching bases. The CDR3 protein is CATSEGGSRETQYF. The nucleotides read TGTGCCACCAGTGAGGGTGGGAGCCGAGAGACCCAGTACTTC.